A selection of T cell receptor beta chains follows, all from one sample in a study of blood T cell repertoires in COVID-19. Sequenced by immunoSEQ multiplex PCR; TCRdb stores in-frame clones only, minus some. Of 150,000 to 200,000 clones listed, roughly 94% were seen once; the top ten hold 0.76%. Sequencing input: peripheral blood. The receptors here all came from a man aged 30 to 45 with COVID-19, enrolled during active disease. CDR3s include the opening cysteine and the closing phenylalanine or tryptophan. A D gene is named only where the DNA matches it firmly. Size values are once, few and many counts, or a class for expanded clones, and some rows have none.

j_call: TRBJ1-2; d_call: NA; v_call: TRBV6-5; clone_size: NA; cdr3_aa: CASSLGVYYGYTF; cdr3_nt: TGTGCCAGCAGCTTGGGAGTGTACTATGGCTACACCTTC
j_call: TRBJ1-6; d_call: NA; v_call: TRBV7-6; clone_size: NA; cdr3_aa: CASSGFSGTTGSPLHF; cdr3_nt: TGTGCCAGCAGCGGGTTCTCCGGGACTACAGGTTCACCCCTCCACTTT
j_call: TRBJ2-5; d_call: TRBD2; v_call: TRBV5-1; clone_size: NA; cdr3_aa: CASSLMAGGQETQYF; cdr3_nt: TGCGCCAGCAGCTTGATGGCGGGGGGGCAAGAGACCCAGTACTTC
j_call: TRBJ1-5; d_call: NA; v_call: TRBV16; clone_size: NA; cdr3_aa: CASSHKIGTSSNQPQHF; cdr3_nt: TGTGCCAGCAGCCACAAAATCGGGACAAGCAGCAATCAGCCCCAGCATTTT
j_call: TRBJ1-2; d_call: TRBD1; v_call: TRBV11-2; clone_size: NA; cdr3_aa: CASSEGTGGLYGYTF; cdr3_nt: TGTGCCAGCAGCGAAGGGACAGGCGGACTCTATGGCTACACCTTC
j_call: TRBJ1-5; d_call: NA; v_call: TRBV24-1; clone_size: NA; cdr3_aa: CATAWIQRQKPQHF; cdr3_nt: TGTGCCACCGCCTGGATCCAGCGGCAAAAGCCCCAGCATTTT
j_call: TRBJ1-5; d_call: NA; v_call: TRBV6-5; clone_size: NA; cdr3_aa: CATKDTRNQPQHF; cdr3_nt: TGTGCCACCAAAGACACCCGCAATCAGCCCCAGCATTTT
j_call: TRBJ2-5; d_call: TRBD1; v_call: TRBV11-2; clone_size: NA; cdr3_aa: CASSLTDRGGQETQYF; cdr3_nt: TGTGCCAGCAGCTTAACCGACAGGGGCGGTCAAGAGACCCAGTACTTC
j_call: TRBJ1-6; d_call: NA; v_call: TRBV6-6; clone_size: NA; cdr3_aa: CASSFSERVNSPLHF; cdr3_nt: TGTGCCAGCTCCTTCTCTGAGAGGGTTAACTCACCCCTCCACTTT
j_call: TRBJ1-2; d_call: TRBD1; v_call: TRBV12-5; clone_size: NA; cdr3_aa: CASGGWTGANYGYTF; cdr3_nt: TGTGCTAGTGGTGGTTGGACAGGGGCAAACTATGGCTACACCTTC
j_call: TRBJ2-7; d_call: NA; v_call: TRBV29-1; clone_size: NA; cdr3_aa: CSVVSPYEQYF; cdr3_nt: TGCAGCGTTGTATCCCCCTACGAGCAGTACTTC
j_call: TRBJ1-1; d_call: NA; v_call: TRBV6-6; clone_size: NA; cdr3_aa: CASSAAMNTEAFF; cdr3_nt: TGTGCCAGCAGCGCGGCTATGAACACTGAAGCTTTCTTT
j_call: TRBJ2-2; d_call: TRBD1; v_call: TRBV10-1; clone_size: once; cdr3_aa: CASSEGRGHTGELFF; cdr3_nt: TGCGCCAGCAGTGAGGGAAGGGGGCACACCGGGGAGCTGTTTTTT
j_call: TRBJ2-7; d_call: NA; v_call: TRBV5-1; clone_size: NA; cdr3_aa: CASSLAKKAGGPYEQYF; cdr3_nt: TGCGCCAGCAGCTTGGCGAAGAAGGCGGGCGGCCCCTACGAGCAGTACTTC
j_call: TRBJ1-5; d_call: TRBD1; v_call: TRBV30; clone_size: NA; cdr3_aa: CAWSRTLQGTGGFQPQHF; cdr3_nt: TGTGCCTGGAGTCGAACTCTCCAGGGGACAGGGGGCTTCCAGCCCCAGCATTTT
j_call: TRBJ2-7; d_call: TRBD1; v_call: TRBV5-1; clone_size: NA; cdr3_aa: CASSSGQAIGLYEQYF; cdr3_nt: TGCGCCAGCAGCTCGGGACAGGCTATCGGTTTGTACGAGCAGTACTTC
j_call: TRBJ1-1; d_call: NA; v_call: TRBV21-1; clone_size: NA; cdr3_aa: CASPRDRLTEAFF; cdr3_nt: TGTGCCAGCCCGCGGGACAGGCTCACTGAAGCTTTCTTT
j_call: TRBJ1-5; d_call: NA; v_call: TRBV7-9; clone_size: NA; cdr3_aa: CASSHRSGRGAQHF; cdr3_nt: TGTGCCAGCAGCCATCGCTCGGGCCGGGGGGCCCAGCATTTT
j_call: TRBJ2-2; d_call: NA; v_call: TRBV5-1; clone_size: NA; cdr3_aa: CASRLAGGELFF; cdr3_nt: TGCGCCAGCAGACTAGCCGGCGGGGAGCTGTTTTTT
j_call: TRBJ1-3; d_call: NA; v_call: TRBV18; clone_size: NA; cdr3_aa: CASSPPGGTWGNTIYF; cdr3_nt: TGTGCCAGCTCACCACCGGGGGGAACGTGGGGAAACACCATATATTTT
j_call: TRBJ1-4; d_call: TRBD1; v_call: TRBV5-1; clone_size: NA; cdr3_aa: CASSHGTGNEKLFF; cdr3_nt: TGCGCCAGCAGCCATGGGACAGGGAATGAAAAACTGTTTTTT
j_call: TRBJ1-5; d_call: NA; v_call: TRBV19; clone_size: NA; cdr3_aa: CASCELRGQPQHF; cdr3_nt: TGTGCCAGCTGTGAGCTCAGGGGCCAGCCCCAGCATTTT
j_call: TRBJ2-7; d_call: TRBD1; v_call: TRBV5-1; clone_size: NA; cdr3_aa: CASSLRTGTSYEQYF; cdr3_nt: TGCGCCAGCAGCCTCCGGACAGGGACCTCCTACGAGCAGTACTTC
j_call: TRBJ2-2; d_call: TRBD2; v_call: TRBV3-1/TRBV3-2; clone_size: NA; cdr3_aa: CASSQDSGGRGELFF; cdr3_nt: TGTGCCAGCAGCCAAGATAGCGGGGGGCGCGGGGAGCTGTTTTTT
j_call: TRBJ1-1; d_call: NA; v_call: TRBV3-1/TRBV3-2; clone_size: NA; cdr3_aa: CASSLMNTEAFF; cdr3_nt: TGTGCCAGCAGCCTCATGAACACTGAAGCTTTCTTT
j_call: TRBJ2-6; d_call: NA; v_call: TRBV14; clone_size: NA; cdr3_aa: CASSQAGFGANVLTF; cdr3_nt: TGTGCCAGCAGCCAAGCAGGGTTTGGGGCCAACGTCCTGACTTTC
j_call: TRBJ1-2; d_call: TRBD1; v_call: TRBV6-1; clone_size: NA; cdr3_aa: CASSAHTTGSNYGYTF; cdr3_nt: TGTGCCAGCAGTGCCCACACGACAGGGTCTAACTATGGCTACACCTTC
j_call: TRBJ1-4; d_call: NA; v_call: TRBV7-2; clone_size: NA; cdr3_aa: CASSLTDSHNEKLFF; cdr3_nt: TGTGCCAGCAGCTTAACGGACAGTCATAATGAAAAACTGTTTTTT